One and the same sample provided the 12 T cell receptor beta chains below, sequenced in a study of CD8+CD57+ T cells in acquired aplastic anemia (dated by TCRdb to the late 2010s). TCRdb lists the instrument as Illumina HiSeq 2000. Genomic DNA served as template for TCR beta VDJ combination and CDR3 sequence profiling. TCRdb reprocessing: public reads trimmed at Q25 with fastp, clones called with MiXCR, in-frame beta chains kept. CDR3 protein sequences are deduplicated, and each keeps its most common genes and DNA. For this sample the table gives just over 450,000 distinct CDR3 sequences, of which about a third were detected only once. 0.82% of the sample goes to the ten largest clones. The patients picked for sequencing were ones in whom flow cytometry had shown an expansion of CD8+CD57+ cells. Sequences were obtained from sorted CD4+, CD8+, or CD8+CD57+ T cells (not recorded which) from PBMCs. The receptor source for this set is a human donor with aplastic anemia.

As regards this clonotype: Possible read error: a much larger clone is one base away. V usage is TRBV7-2 and J usage is TRBJ2-7; D unresolved. There are 15 residues in the CDR3. Germline V gene sequence: CDR1 SGHTA, CDR2 FQGNSA. As DNA, the CDR3 is TGTGCCAGCAGCGAGGAAGTGACGAACTCCCTCGAGCGGTACTTC. It codes for CASSEEVTNSLERYF.

The sample holds a few counts of this clonotype. The gene calls are TRBV5-6 and TRBJ2-5; 10 nucleotides line up with TRBD2. CDR1 is SGHDT and CDR2 is YYEEEE in the germline V gene. Unmatched junction bases numbered 6, after V lost 4 bases and J lost 0 bases. The CDR3 extends over 16 amino acids. CDR3 protein: CASSVTAGGYQETQYF. In DNA form, the CDR3 reads TGTGCCAGCAGCGTCACAGCGGGGGGGTACCAAGAGACCCAGTACTTC.

The V call is TRBV18, the J call TRBJ1-4; D is ambiguous. CDR1 and CDR2 (germline): KGHSH, LQKENI. CDR3 size: 13 residues. The V end was cut by 3 bases, the J end by 10 bases, with 12 bases between. CDR3 nucleotides: TGTGCCAGCTCACCGGACCGGACCGGAAAACTGTTTTTT. Its protein product is CASSPDRTGKLFF.

The chain links TRBV5-1 to TRBJ2-1; D unclear. Trimming cost V 4 bases and J 0 bases, with 11 bases left between them. Looked up from germline, CDR1 is SGHRS and CDR2 is YFSETQ. The CDR3 totals 15 residues. CDR3 bases: TGCGCCAGCAGCCCGGGCCTTAGCTCCTACAATGAGCAGTTCTTC. Translated, it gives CASSPGLSSYNEQFF.

V gene TRBV5-1 combines with J gene TRBJ2-5; D remains unclear. With 5 bases removed from V and 7 bases from J, the gap between germline ends came to 9 bases. Germline V gene lookup returns CDR1 SGHRS and CDR2 YFSETQ. The CDR3 is made up of 11 amino acids. CDR3: CASSDELTQYF. CDR3 coding DNA: TGCGCCAGCAGTGACGAGTTGACCCAGTACTTC.

This rearrangement joins TRBV10-2 to TRBJ2-3; TRBD2 agrees at 14 bases. V was pared by 6 bases and J by 4 bases, with 6 bases of the junction left unmatched. This CDR3 spans 16 amino acids. The germline gives CDR1 WSHSY, CDR2 SAAADI. The chain's CDR3 is CASSGETSGGADTQYF. The DNA of the CDR3 is TGCGCCAGCAGCGGGGAGACTAGCGGGGGGGCAGATACGCAGTATTTT.

V and J are TRBV20-1 and TRBJ1-1; a weak D match, TRBD1 (5 bases). The CDR3 has 14 residues. V gave up 2 bases and J gave up 6 bases, with 16 bases separating them. The germline V gene encodes CDR1 DFQATT and CDR2 SNEGSKA (reference sequence). The CDR3 region is CSARLGRALSEAFF. The CDR3 bases are TGCAGTGCTAGACTGGGCAGGGCTTTGTCTGAAGCTTTCTTT.

A note on this clonotype: The limits of the CDR3 on the DNA are not certain, so only TCRdb's listed CDR3 is given. The chain combines TRBV6-2 or TRBV6-3 with TRBJ2-7; the table's TRBD2 call for D was not verified on the DNA. CDR1 is MNHEY and CDR2 is SVGEGT in the germline V gene. The CDR3 region is 19 residues in length, termini included. CDR3 residues: CASSYCATSDSGASYEQYF.

The chain couples TRBV29-1 to TRBJ1-2; 7 bases match TRBD1. This CDR3 has 13 residues. In germline, CDR1 is SQVTM, CDR2 ANQGSEA. The junction had 4 bases not matched to a gene; V was cut back by 6 bases and J by 0 bases. CDR3 in amino acids: CSVAGTANYGYTF. The CDR3 DNA sequence: TGCAGCGTGGCCGGGACAGCTAACTATGGCTACACCTTC.

As for this clonotype: One end of the junction is discordant with germline, which a read error may explain. The V call is TRBV24-1, the J call TRBJ2-1, with D perhaps matching TRBD1 (6 bases). There are 15 residues in the CDR3. Looked up from germline, CDR1 is KGHDR and CDR2 is SFDVKD. Here the CDR3 DNA reads TGTGCCGCCAGTGACCCTGTGGGGGCTGACAATGAGCAGTTCTTC. Protein sequence: CAASDPVGADNEQFF.

This clonotype was observed at least ten times. V and J are TRBV19 and TRBJ2-2; possible D gene TRBD2, 5 bases. The CDR3 runs to 15 residues. Trimming took 5 bases from V and 5 from J, leaving 15 bases between them. Germline V gene data show CDR1 as LNHDA and CDR2 as SQIVND (reference sequence). CDR3 coding DNA: TGTGCCAGTAGTCGCGAACAAGGACTTACCGGGGAGCTGTTTTTT. Translated, it gives CASSREQGLTGELFF.

The V call is TRBV11-1, the J call TRBJ2-5; 7 bases fit TRBD1. This CDR3 has 13 amino acids. The germline V gene has CDR1 SGHAT and CDR2 FQDESV (reference sequence). V lost 3 bases to trimming and J lost 7 bases; unmatched junction nucleotides: 5. CDR3 nucleotides: TGTGCCAGCAGCTTTACAGGGGTTAGGACCCAGTACTTC. It translates to CASSFTGVRTQYF.